The 4 T cell receptor beta chains presented below share a single source sample, sequenced in a study of early T cells in non-severe SARS-CoV-2 infection (dated by TCRdb to about 2021). The library was generated by 5' RACE. Sequencing relied on a NextSeq 500. Clones were called with MiXCR by TCRdb after fastp trimmed the public reads at Q25, and only in-frame beta chains were retained. Rows with one shared CDR3 protein collapse into an entry with the most common genes and DNA. The sample table contains 40,000 to 60,000 distinct CDR3 sequences; only one count was recorded for roughly 6% of them. About 2.6% of the sample lies in the top ten. The sample was whole blood, taken at baseline. The receptors were gathered from an adult who was a healthcare worker with PCR-confirmed SARS-CoV-2 infection or an uninfected control (not recorded which).

The chain combines TRBV5-1 with TRBJ2-7; TRBD1 agrees at 7 bases. This CDR3 is 14 amino acids long. V shed 5 bases and J 7 bases; nucleotides not matched to a gene: 12. The V gene's germline CDR1 is SGHRS and CDR2 YFSETQ. The CDR3, as DNA: TGCGCCAGCAGTTTTCAGACAGGGACGGATGAGCAGTACTTC. Translated: CASSFQTGTDEQYF.

This clonotype has at least ten counts. The chain combines TRBV7-2 with TRBJ1-1; D unclear. The V end was cut by 1 base, the J end by 10 bases, with 16 bases between. Looked up from germline, CDR1 is SGHTA and CDR2 is FQGNSA. The CDR3 has 14 amino acids. CDR3 amino acids: CASSLVRFADSAFF. The CDR3 DNA sequence: TGTGCCAGCAGCTTAGTTCGGTTTGCAGATTCAGCTTTCTTT.

This clonotype was detected many times. The chain links TRBV28 to TRBJ2-7; the match to TRBD1 covers 8 bases. The germline V gene encodes CDR1 MDHEN and CDR2 SYDVKM. There are 16 residues in the CDR3. V lost 3 bases to trimming and J lost 1 base; unmatched junction nucleotides: 8. The CDR3 DNA sequence: TGTGCCAGCAGTTTGTCCGGGACAGGCCTATCCTACGAGCAGTACTTC. Translated: CASSLSGTGLSYEQYF.

This clonotype occurred many times. This chain uses TRBV5-1 with TRBJ1-5; D possibly corresponds to TRBD1 (6 bases). Germline loops: CDR1 SGHRS, CDR2 YFSETQ. The length of the CDR3 is 15 residues. V shed 2 bases and J shed 7 bases, with 16 bases lying between them. The CDR3 protein is CASSLGGGEGQPQHF. CDR3 DNA sequence: TGCGCCAGCAGCTTAGGAGGGGGTGAGGGACAGCCCCAGCATTTT.